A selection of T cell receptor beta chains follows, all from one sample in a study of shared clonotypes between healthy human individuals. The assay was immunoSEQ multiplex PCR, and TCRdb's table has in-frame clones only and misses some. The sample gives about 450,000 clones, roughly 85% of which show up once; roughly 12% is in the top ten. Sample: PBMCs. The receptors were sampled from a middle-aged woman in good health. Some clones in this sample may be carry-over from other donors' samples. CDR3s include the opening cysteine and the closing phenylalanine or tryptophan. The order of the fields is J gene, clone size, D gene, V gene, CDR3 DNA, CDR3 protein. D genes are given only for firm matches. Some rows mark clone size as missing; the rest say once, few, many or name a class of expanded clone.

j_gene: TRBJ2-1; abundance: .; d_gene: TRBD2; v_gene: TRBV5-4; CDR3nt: TGTGCCAGCAGCCCCCTGATAGCGGGAGTTCGCTCCTACAATGAGCAGTTCTTC; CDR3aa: CASSPLIAGVRSYNEQFF
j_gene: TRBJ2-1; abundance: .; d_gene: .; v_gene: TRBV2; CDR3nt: TGTGCCAGCCGGGTCGTATCCCCCTACAATGAGCAGTTCTTC; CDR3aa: CASRVVSPYNEQFF
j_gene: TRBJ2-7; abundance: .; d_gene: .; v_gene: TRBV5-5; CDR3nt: TGTGCCAGCAGCTTGAGACAGTCTGTAAACTACGAGCAGTACTTC; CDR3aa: CASSLRQSVNYEQYF
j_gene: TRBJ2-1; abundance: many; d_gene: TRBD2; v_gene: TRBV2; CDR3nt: TGTGCCAGCAGAGTAGCGGGAGGGCAGGGGGGGTTCTTC; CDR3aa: CASRVAGGQGGFF
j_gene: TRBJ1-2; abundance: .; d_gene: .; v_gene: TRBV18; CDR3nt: TGTGCCAGCTCACCAATTCTTGGGAGCAACTATGGCTACACCTTC; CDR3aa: CASSPILGSNYGYTF
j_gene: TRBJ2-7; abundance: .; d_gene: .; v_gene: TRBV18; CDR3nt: TGTGCCAGCTCACCCGGGACGGTGAGCTCCTACGAGCAGTACTTC; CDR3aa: CASSPGTVSSYEQYF
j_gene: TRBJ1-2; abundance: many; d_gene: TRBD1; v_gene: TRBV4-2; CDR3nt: TGTGCCAGCAGCCAAGACTTTGGGGACAGGGATTATGGCTACACCTTC; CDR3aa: CASSQDFGDRDYGYTF
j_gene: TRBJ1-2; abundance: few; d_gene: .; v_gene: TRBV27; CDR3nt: TGTGCCAGCAGCCCCCGAGAGAGCTATGGCTACACCTTC; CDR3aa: CASSPRESYGYTF
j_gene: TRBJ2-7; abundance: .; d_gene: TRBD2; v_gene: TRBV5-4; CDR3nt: TGTGCCAGCAGCACAACTAGCGGGACCTACGAGCAGTACTTC; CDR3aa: CASSTTSGTYEQYF
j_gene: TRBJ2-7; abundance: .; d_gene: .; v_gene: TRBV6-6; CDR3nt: TGTGCCAGCGGGGAACACAGGGACGCCTACGAGCAGTACTTC; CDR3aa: CASGEHRDAYEQYF
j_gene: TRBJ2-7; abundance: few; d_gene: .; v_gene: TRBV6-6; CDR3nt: TGTGCCAGCAGCGGACTTAGCTCCTACGAGCAGTACTTC; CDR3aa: CASSGLSSYEQYF
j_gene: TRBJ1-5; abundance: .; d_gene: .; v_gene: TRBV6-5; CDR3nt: TGTGCCAGCAGTTACTCAGGGGGGACTCAGCCCCAGCATTTT; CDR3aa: CASSYSGGTQPQHF
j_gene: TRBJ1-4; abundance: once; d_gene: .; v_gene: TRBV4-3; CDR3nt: TGCGCCAGCAGCCAAAATCCGCTAGAAACGGCTAATGAAAAACTGTTTTTT; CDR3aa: CASSQNPLETANEKLFF
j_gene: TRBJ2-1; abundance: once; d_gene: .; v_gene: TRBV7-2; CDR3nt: TGTGCCAGCAGCTTAGTATCTGGGGGCGAGTATGAGCAGTTCTTC; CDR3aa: CASSLVSGGEYEQFF